The TCR beta chain described here comes from a study of control samples from healthy donors and cancer patients. Method: immunoSEQ multiplex PCR; TCRdb's copy keeps in-frame clones and lacks some. The table records roughly 100,000 clones, 85% to 90% of them present only once. The V end lost 6 bases, the J end lost 5 bases, and 19 bases lay between the germline ends. There are 16 residues in the CDR3. Per germline, CDR1 MNHEY and CDR2 SMNVEV (reference sequence). This TCR was recovered from a man aged 25-40 years in good health. V gene TRBV27 combines with J gene TRBJ2-2; maybe TRBD2 (5 bases). The sample was blood. DNA of the CDR3: TGTGCCAGCAGCCTTGATCCCGGGATAGGGACCGGGGAGCTGTTTTTT. Translating gives CASSLDPGIGTGELFF.